This note documents a single TCR beta chain sequence. Its cognate antigen has yet to be identified. Base qualities were left out, and no much larger clone turns up one base away. The protocol used for the library was 5' RACE. TCRdb lists the instrument as NextSeq 500. To allow correction of PCR and sequencing errors, the TCR library protocol tagged every TCR cDNA molecule with a unique molecular identifier. For the original study's pipeline: Decombinator tools were used for TCR identification, UMI-based error correction and CDR3 extraction. TCRs above a frequency of 2 per 1,000, corresponding to the top 1% of the tumor frequency distribution, were defined as expanded. Rényi diversity was computed with the R vegan package after subsampling each repertoire 100 times to 5,000 TCRs. CDR3 similarity networks were built from amino acid triplet string-kernel similarity, connecting CDR3s with pairwise similarity above 0.82. Starting from the raw public reads, TCRdb applied fastp trimming at Q25, assembled clones with MiXCR and retained in-frame beta chains. Rows are unified per CDR3 protein, each entry keeping the most common DNA and genes. These V and J calls derive from TCRdb rather than the authors' analysis. The sample table contains tens of thousands of distinct CDR3 sequences; only one count was recorded for approximately 6.8% of them. The ten largest clones represent 43% of the sample.

The data derive from a study of spatial heterogeneity in lung cancer (dated by TCRdb to between 2018 and 2021). A note on the overall study: Beta-chain transcripts were consistently detected in greater numbers than alpha-chain transcripts, which likely reflects a higher abundance of beta-chain transcripts. At surgery, both alpha and beta chains were TCR-sequenced in fewer than 250 tumor regions, roughly 64 matched nontumor lung samples and a few dozen PBMC samples. In the raw uncorrected reads, each unique combination of TCR and UMI appeared more than ten times on average. Nonsynonymous mutation counts, determined by whole-exome sequencing of tumor tissue, were related to TCR repertoire features. In non-small cell lung cancer, the study quantitatively compared TCR alpha and beta repertoires across several tumor regions, matched nontumor lung, and blood. Paper-wide results and their limitations: Ubiquitous expanded tumor TCRs showed up in blood more often at tumor resection than at routine follow-up. Confirming at a functional level the hypothesis that regional TCRs recognize regional mutations was considered to require additional single-cell paired TCR alpha and beta sequencing.

The label giving this sample's time point can be read as: sample taken at primary tumor resection. TCR sequencing used whole RNA extracted from tumor and nontumor lung tissue, or from cryopreserved PBMC samples, without cell sorting. The donors were some 70 patients from the lung TRACERx cohort who had early-stage, untreated non-small cell lung cancer. Patients were selected for TCR sequencing only if sufficient RNA was available from at least two tumor regions. CDR1 and CDR2 (SGHNT, YYREEE) derive from the germline V gene (reference sequence). Clipping removes 5 bases from V and 5 bases from J, with 15 as the unmatched junction base count. From its cysteine to its phenylalanine, the CDR3 spans 16 amino acids. The retained sequence is limited to the CDR3, 48 bases, with the frame set at the first base.

This TCR came from a female donor with early-stage non-small cell lung cancer. Sequencing was performed on PBMCs, taken at surgery. This sequence uses TRBV5-4 and TRBJ2-7; the junction holds 8 bases that match TRBD1. Read as DNA, the sequence is TGTGCCAGCAGTGCCTCTCAGGGGGCGGTCCGGCACGAGCAGTACTTC. The resulting protein is CASSASQGAVRHEQYF.